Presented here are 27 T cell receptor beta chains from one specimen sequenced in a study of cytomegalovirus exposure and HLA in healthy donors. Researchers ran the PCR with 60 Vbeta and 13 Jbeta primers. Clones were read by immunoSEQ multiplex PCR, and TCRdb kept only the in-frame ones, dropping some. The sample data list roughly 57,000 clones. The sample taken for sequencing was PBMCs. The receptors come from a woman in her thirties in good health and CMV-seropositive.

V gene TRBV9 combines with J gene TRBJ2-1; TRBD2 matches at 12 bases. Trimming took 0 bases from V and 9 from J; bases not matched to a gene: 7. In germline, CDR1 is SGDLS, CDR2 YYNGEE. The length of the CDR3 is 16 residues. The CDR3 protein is CASSVGLAGGPREQFF. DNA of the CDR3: TGTGCCAGCAGCGTAGGGCTAGCGGGGGGGCCTCGTGAGCAGTTCTTC.

CDR3 sequence reads: CAWRGEGETQYF. In DNA, the CDR3 is TGTGCCTGGAGGGGGGAGGGGGAGACCCAGTACTTC. The V gene is TRBV30, the J gene TRBJ2-5; the match to TRBD2 covers 7 bases. Trimming cost V 3 bases and J 5 bases; bases outside gene matches: 3. In germline, CDR1 is GTSNPN, CDR2 SVGIG (reference sequence). CDR3 length equals 12 residues.

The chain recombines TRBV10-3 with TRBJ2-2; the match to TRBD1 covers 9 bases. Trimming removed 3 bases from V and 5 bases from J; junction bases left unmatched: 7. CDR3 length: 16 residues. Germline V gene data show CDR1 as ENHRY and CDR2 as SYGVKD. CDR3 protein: CAISDWDRVRTGELFF. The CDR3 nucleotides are TGTGCCATCAGTGATTGGGACAGGGTGAGGACCGGGGAGCTGTTTTTT.

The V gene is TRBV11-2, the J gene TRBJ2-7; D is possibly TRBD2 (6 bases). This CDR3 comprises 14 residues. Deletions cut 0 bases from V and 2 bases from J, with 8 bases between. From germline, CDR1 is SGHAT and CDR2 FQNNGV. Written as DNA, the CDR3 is TGTGCCAGCAGCTTAGAGCGGGGTCCCTACGAGCAGTACTTC. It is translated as CASSLERGPYEQYF.

The CDR3: CASSFQGAQPQHF. In DNA form, the CDR3 reads TGTGCCAGCAGCTTCCAAGGGGCTCAGCCCCAGCATTTT. This sequence joins TRBV7-2 and TRBJ1-5; tentative D call: TRBD1 (5 bases). Trimming pared 3 bases from V and 6 bases from J, leaving 9 bases between. CDR3 length: 13 amino acids. From germline, CDR1 is SGHTA and CDR2 FQGNSA.

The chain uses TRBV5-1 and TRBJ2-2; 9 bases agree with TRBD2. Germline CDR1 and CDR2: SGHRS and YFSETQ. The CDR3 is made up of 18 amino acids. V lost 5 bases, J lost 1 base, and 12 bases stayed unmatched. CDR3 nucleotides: TGCGCCAGCAGGAGACTAGCGGCCAAGGTCGAGAACACCGGGGAGCTGTTTTTT. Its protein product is CASRRLAAKVENTGELFF.

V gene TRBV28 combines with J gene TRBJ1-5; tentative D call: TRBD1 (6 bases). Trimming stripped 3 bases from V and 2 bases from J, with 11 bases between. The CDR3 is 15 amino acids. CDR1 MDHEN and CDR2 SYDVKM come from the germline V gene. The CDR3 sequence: CASSFYRVGNQPQHF. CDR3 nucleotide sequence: TGTGCCAGCAGTTTCTACAGGGTAGGCAATCAGCCCCAGCATTTT.

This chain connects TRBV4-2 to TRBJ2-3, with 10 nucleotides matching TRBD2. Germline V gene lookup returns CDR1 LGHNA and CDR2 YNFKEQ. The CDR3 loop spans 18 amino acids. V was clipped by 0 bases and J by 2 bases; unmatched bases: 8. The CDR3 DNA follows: TGTGCCAGCAGCCAAGACCTCAGGACTAGCGGAATCACAGATACGCAGTATTTT. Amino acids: CASSQDLRTSGITDTQYF.

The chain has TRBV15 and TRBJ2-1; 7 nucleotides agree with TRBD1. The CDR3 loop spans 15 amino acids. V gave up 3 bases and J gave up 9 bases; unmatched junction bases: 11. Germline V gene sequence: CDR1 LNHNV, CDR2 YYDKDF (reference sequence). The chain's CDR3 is CATSSPGQGVTEQFF. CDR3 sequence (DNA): TGTGCCACCAGCAGTCCGGGCCAGGGGGTTACTGAGCAGTTCTTC.

CDR3 loop: CASSDPRQGANYGYTF. The CDR3 bases are TGTGCCAGCAGTGATCCCCGACAGGGGGCTAACTATGGCTACACCTTC. The chain couples TRBV25-1 to TRBJ1-2; 9 bases fit TRBD1. The CDR3 runs 16 residues. V was clipped by 3 bases and J by 0 bases; unmatched bases: 5. Per germline, CDR1 MGHDK and CDR2 SYGVNS.

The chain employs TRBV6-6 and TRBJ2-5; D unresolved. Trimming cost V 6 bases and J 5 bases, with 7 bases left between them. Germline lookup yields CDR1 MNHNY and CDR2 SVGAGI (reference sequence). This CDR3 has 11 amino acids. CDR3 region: CASSPRETQYF. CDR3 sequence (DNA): TGTGCCAGCAGCCCCCGGGAGACCCAGTACTTC.

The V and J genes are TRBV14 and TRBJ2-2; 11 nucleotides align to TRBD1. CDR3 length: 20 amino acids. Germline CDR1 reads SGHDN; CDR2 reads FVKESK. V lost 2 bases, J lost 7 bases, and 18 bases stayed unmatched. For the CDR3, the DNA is TGTGCCAGCAGCCAATACGACGTCTCAGGACAGGGGGCGCATAACGGGGAGCTGTTTTTT. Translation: CASSQYDVSGQGAHNGELFF.

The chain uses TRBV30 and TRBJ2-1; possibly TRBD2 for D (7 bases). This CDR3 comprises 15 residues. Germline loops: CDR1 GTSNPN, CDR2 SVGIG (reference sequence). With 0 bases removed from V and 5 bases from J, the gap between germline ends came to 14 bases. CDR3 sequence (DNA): TGTGCCTGGAGTGTAACTGGGGGGGCCCACAATGAGCAGTTCTTC. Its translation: CAWSVTGGAHNEQFF.

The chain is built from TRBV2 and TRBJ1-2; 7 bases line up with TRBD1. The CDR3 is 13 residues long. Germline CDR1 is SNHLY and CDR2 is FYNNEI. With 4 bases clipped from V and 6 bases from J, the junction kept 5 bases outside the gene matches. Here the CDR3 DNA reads TGTGCCAGCAGTGTGACAGGGTGGGATGGCTACACCTTC. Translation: CASSVTGWDGYTF. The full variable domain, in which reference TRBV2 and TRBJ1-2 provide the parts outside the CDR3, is EPEVTQTPSHQVTQMGQEVILRCVPISNHLYFYWYRQILGQKVEFLVSFYNNEISEKSEIFDDQFSVERPDGSNFTLKIRSTKLEDSAMYFCASSVTGWDGYTFGSGTRLTVV.

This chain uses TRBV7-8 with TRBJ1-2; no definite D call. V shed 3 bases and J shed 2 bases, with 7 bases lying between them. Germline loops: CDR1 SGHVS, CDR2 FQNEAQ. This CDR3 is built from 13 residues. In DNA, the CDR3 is TGTGCCAGCAGCTTTGCACAGAACTATGGCTACACCTTC. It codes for CASSFAQNYGYTF. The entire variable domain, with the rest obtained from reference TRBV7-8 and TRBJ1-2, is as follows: GAGVSQSPRYKVAKRGQDVALRCDPISGHVSLFWYQQALGQGPEFLTYFQNEAQLDKSGLPSDRFFAERPEGSVSTLKIQRTQQEDSAVYLCASSFAQNYGYTFGSGTRLTVV.

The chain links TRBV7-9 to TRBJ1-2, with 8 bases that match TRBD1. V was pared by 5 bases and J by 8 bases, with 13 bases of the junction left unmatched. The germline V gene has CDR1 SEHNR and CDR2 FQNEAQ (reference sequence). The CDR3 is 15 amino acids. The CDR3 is CASSPRGQGAGGYTF. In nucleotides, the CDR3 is TGTGCCAGCAGCCCACGGGGGCAGGGGGCAGGAGGCTACACCTTC.

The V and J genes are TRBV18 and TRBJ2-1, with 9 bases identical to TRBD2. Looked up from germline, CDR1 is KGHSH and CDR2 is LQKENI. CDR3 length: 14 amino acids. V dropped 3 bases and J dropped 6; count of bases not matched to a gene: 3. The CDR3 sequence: CASSPAGGPNEQFF. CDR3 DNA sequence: TGTGCCAGCTCACCGGCGGGGGGGCCCAATGAGCAGTTCTTC.

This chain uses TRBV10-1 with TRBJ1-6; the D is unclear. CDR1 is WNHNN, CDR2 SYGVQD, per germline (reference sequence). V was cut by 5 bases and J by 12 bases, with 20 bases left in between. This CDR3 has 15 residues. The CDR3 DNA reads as TGCGCCAGCAGTAGGCGGTATGATGTTGAAATACCCCTCCACTTT. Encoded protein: CASSRRYDVEIPLHF.

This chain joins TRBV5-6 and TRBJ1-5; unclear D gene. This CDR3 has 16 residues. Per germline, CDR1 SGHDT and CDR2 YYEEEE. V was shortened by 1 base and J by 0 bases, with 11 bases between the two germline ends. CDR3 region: CASSLSGGYSNQPQHF. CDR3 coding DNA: TGTGCCAGCAGCTTGTCTGGCGGCTATAGCAATCAGCCCCAGCATTTT. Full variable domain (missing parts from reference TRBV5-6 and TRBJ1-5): DAGVTQSPTHLIKTRGQQVTLRCSPKSGHDTVSWYQQALGQGPQFIFQYYEEEERQRGNFPDRFSGHQFPNYSSELNVNALLLGDSALYLCASSLSGGYSNQPQHFGDGTRLSIL.

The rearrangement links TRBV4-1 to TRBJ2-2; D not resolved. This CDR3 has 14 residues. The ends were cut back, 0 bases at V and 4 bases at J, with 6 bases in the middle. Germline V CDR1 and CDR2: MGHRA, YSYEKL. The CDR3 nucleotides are TGCGCCAGCAGCCAAGATTCAGGCACCGGGGAGCTGTTTTTT. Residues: CASSQDSGTGELFF.

The CDR3 region has the DNA TGTGCCAGCAGCTGGGGACTAGCGGGGACCAAAGAGACCCAGTACTTC. It yields the protein CASSWGLAGTKETQYF. The genes are TRBV5-4 and TRBJ2-5, with TRBD2 matching over 13 bases. Losses at the gene ends were 3 bases for V and 3 bases for J; bases not matched to a gene: 5. CDR3 length equals 16 residues. Germline V CDR1 and CDR2: SGHNT, YYREEE (reference sequence). The whole variable domain, filled in from reference TRBV5-4 and TRBJ2-5, reads ETGVTQSPTHLIKTRGQQVTLRCSSQSGHNTVSWYQQALGQGPQFIFQYYREEENGRGNFPPRFSGLQFPNYSSELNVNALELDDSALYLCASSWGLAGTKETQYFGPGTRLLVL.

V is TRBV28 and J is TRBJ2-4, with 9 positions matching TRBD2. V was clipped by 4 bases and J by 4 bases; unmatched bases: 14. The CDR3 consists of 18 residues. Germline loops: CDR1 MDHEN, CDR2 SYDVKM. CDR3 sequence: CASSWGLAPSAGKNIQYF. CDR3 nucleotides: TGTGCCAGCAGTTGGGGACTAGCCCCCTCAGCGGGGAAAAACATTCAGTACTTC.

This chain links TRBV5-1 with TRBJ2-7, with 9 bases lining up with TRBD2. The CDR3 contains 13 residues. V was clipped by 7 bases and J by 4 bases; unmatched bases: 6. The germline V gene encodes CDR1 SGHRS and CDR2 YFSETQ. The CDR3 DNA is TGCGCCAGCGGAAGCGGGGGGAAGTACGAGCAGTACTTC. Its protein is CASGSGGKYEQYF.

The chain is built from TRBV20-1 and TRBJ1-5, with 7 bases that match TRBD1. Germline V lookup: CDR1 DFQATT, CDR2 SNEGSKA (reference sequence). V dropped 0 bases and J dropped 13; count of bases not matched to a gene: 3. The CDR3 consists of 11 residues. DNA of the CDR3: TGCAGTGCTAGAGAGGGGGGACAGCAGCATTTT. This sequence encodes CSAREGGQQHF.

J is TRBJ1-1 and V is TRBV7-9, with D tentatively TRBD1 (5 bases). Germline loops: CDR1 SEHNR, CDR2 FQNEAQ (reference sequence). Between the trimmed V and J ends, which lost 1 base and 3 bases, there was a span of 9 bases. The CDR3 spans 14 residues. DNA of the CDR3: TGTGCCAGCAGCTTAGTTCTAGGGGACACTGAAGCTTTCTTT. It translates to CASSLVLGDTEAFF.

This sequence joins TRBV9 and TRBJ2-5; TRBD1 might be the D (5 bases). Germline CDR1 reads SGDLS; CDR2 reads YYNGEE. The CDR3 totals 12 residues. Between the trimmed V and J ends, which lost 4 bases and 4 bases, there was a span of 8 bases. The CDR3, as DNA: TGTGCCAGCAGCCCAGGGATAGAGACCCAGTACTTC. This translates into CASSPGIETQYF.

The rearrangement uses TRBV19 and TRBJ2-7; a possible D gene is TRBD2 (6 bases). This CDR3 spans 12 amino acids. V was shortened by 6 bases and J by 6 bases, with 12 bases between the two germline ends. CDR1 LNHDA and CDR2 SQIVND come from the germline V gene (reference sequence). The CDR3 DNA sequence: TGTGCCAGTAGCCCTGCGGGGCGCGAGCAGTACTTC. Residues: CASSPAGREQYF.